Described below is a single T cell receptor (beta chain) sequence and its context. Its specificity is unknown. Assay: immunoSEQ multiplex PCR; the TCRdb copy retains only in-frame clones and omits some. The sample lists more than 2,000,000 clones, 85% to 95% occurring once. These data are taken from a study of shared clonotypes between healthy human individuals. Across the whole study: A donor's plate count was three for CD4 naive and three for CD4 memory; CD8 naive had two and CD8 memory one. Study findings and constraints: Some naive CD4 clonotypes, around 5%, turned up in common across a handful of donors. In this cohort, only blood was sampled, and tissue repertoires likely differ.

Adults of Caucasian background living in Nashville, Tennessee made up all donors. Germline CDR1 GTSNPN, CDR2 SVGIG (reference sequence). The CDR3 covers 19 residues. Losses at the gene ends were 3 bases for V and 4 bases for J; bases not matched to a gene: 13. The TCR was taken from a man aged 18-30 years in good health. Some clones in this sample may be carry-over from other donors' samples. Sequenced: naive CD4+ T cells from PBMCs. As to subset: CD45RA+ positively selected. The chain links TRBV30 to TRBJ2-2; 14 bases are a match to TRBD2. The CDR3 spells CAWRGAGLAGERATGELFF. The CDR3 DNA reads TGTGCCTGGAGAGGCGCGGGACTAGCGGGAGAGAGGGCCACCGGGGAGCTGTTTTTT.